A single sample is the source of the 14 T cell receptor beta chains below, sequenced in a study of cytomegalovirus exposure and HLA in healthy donors. The primer mix had 60 Vbeta and 13 Jbeta primers. Clones were sequenced by immunoSEQ multiplex PCR, and TCRdb holds only the in-frame ones, with some missing. The profile shows roughly 200,000 clones, approximately 78% of them singletons. The sample consisted of PBMCs. All receptors derive from a man aged 30 to 45 in good health and CMV-seronegative.

The gene calls are TRBV5-6 and TRBJ1-2, with D possibly TRBD1 on 5 matching bases. Germline values: CDR1 SGHDT, CDR2 YYEEEE. This CDR3 comprises 13 residues. Trimming cost V 7 bases and J 7 bases, with 17 bases left between them. CDR3 amino acids: CASHGAGPSGYTF. CDR3 nucleotides: TGTGCCAGCCACGGCGCAGGGCCGAGTGGCTACACCTTC.

The chain combines TRBV5-1 with TRBJ2-7, with TRBD1 identical over 9 bases. CDR3 size: 13 residues. Germline loops: CDR1 SGHRS, CDR2 YFSETQ. The ends lost 3 bases at V and 6 bases at J; junction bases unmatched: 4. The CDR3 region has the DNA TGCGCCAGCAGCTGGACAGGGGTAATCGAGCAGTACTTC. Translation: CASSWTGVIEQYF.

The CDR3 nucleotides are TGCGCCAGCAGCCTCGCAGGGGGCGAGAACACTGAAGCTTTCTTT. Encoded protein: CASSLAGGENTEAFF. The genes are TRBV5-1 and TRBJ1-1; 8 bases agree with TRBD1. The CDR3 runs 15 residues. The V gene end was trimmed by 4 bases and the J gene end by 1 base; junction bases not matched to a gene: 6. From germline, CDR1 is SGHRS and CDR2 YFSETQ.

The V and J genes are TRBV18 and TRBJ2-5; D is perhaps TRBD2 (7 bases). The CDR3 extends over 17 amino acids. Germline CDR1 is KGHSH and CDR2 is LQKENI. V lost 8 bases, J lost 3 bases, and 25 bases lay in between. The CDR3 protein is CASTQGTLAALEETQYF. DNA for the CDR3: TGTGCCAGCACACAGGGCACGCTAGCGGCGTTGGAAGAGACCCAGTACTTC.

This clone was recorded once. J is TRBJ2-2 and V is TRBV6-4; TRBD1 is a possible D gene (5 bases). CDR3 length equals 15 residues. V shed 3 bases and J shed 6 bases, with 14 bases lying between them. CDR1 and CDR2 from the germline V gene are MRHNA and SNTAGT. CDR3 loop: CASSEQGNTAGELFF. DNA of the CDR3: TGTGCCAGCAGTGAGCAGGGAAATACTGCCGGGGAGCTGTTTTTT.

CDR3 DNA: TGCAGCGTTGCGGGCCGACAGTCCTACGAGCAGTACTTC. Protein product: CSVAGRQSYEQYF. This sequence joins TRBV29-1 and TRBJ2-7, with D perhaps TRBD1 (5 bases). The CDR3 is made up of 13 amino acids. V lost 4 bases and J 1 base, leaving 11 bases between the germline ends. CDR1 and CDR2 from the germline V gene are SQVTM and ANQGSEA.

CDR3 sequence (DNA): TGTGCCAGCAGCCCGCGATCTCTAGGCTGGGAGACCCAGTACTTC. It is translated as CASSPRSLGWETQYF. The chain couples TRBV7-9 to TRBJ2-5; no reliable D call. Looked up from germline, CDR1 is SEHNR and CDR2 is FQNEAQ (reference sequence). Trimming took off 5 bases at V and 5 bases at J, with 18 bases between the two ends. This CDR3 comprises 15 residues.

The chain couples TRBV7-9 to TRBJ1-1; TRBD1 aligns across 7 bases. The CDR3 contains 15 residues. The trim removed 5 bases at V and 1 base at J, leaving 7 bases unmatched. CDR1 and CDR2 from the germline V gene are SEHNR and FQNEAQ (reference sequence). The CDR3 DNA is TGTGCCAGCAGCCCAGGGGACAGCCGGAACACTGAAGCTTTCTTT. Residues: CASSPGDSRNTEAFF.

The rearrangement joins TRBV19 to TRBJ1-2; 8 bases agree with TRBD1. The CDR3 totals 15 residues. The J segment lost 6 bases and the V segment lost 2 bases, leaving 8 bases of the junction unmatched. The germline gives CDR1 LNHDA, CDR2 SQIVND (reference sequence). CDR3 sequence (DNA): TGTGCCAGTAGTATAACAGGGGGTATGAAGGATGGCTACACCTTC. Translation gives CASSITGGMKDGYTF. Combining the CDR3 with reference TRBV19 and TRBJ1-2 gives the whole variable domain DGGITQSPKYLFRKEGQNVTLSCEQNLNHDAMYWYRQDPGQGLRLIYYSQIVNDFQKGDIAEGYSVSREKKESFPLTVTSAQKNPTAFYLCASSITGGMKDGYTFGSGTRLTVV.

The chain has TRBV4-1 and TRBJ1-6, with D unresolved. The CDR3 loop spans 15 amino acids. CDR1 is MGHRA, CDR2 YSYEKL, per germline. Between the trimmed V and J ends, which lost 0 bases and 7 bases, there was a span of 10 bases. The CDR3 DNA reads TGCGCCAGCAGCCAAGATCTGGTGCGGAATTCACCCCTCCACTTT. Protein sequence: CASSQDLVRNSPLHF.

The gene calls are TRBV4-3 and TRBJ2-5, with D maybe TRBD1 (7 bases). The CDR3 extends over 18 amino acids. Germline CDR1 reads LGHNA; CDR2 reads YSLEER. V was trimmed by 0 bases and J by 1 base, leaving 18 bases between them. The CDR3 coding sequence is TGCGCCAGCAGCCAAGAGTTGGGCAGGGGGGTTCTCCAAGAGACCCAGTACTTC. Translated: CASSQELGRGVLQETQYF.

The chain combines TRBV19 with TRBJ1-5, with 11 bases aligning to TRBD1. The CDR3 covers 18 residues. CDR1 LNHDA and CDR2 SQIVND come from the germline V gene (reference sequence). V gave up 5 bases and J gave up 3 bases; unmatched junction bases: 12. Here the CDR3 DNA reads TGTGCCAGTAGTGCGGACAGGGGGCTCTCTGCTAACAATCAGCCCCAGCATTTT. Translation gives CASSADRGLSANNQPQHF. Based on the CDR3 plus reference TRBV19 and TRBJ1-5, the full variable domain is DGGITQSPKYLFRKEGQNVTLSCEQNLNHDAMYWYRQDPGQGLRLIYYSQIVNDFQKGDIAEGYSVSREKKESFPLTVTSAQKNPTAFYLCASSADRGLSANNQPQHFGDGTRLSIL.

The rearrangement links TRBV6-1 to TRBJ1-4, with D uncertain. CDR1 and CDR2 (germline): MNHNS, SASEGT. V was cut by 4 bases and J by 7 bases, with 4 bases left in between. The CDR3 extends over 11 amino acids. For the CDR3, the DNA is TGTGCCAGCAGTGGCGGTGAAAAACTGTTTTTT. Encoded protein: CASSGGEKLFF.

The V call is TRBV6-1, the J call TRBJ1-2, with D perhaps matching TRBD1 (5 bases). In germline, CDR1 is MNHNS, CDR2 SASEGT. There are 15 residues in the CDR3. V lost 2 bases and J lost 8, with 18 bases in between. The CDR3 DNA sequence: TGTGCCAGCAGTGAAATTTCGGGGGTATGGTGGGGCTACACCTTC. Encoded protein: CASSEISGVWWGYTF.